The T cell receptor (beta chain) under discussion was sequenced for a study of cytomegalovirus exposure and HLA in healthy donors. Background on the study: Out of 180 million or so T cells, an earlier analysis found around 120 million unique TCR beta sequences in total.

V dropped 6 bases and J dropped 7; count of bases not matched to a gene: 8. Germline CDR1 and CDR2: MDHEN and SYDVKM. CDR3 size: 15 residues. 60 Vbeta and 13 Jbeta primers were used in PCR. Measured with immunoSEQ multiplex PCR; TCRdb has only the in-frame clones, and not every one. The table includes roughly 140,000 clones, 73% detected once. The sample comprised PBMCs. The V gene is TRBV28, the J gene TRBJ1-6, with 8 bases identical to TRBD1. This clonotype was sampled from a human donor in good health. DNA for the CDR3: TGTGCCAGCAGACAAGCAACAGGGGGGAATTCACCCCTCCACTTT. It yields the protein CASRQATGGNSPLHF.